What follows are 18 T cell receptor beta chains derived from one specimen sequenced in a study of T-cell reconstitution after alpha-beta-depleted transplantation in children. Unique molecular identifiers were incorporated when the TCRbeta library was constructed. One entry per CDR3 protein results from TCRdb running MiXCR on the PCR reads. The table includes fewer than 550,000 distinct CDR3 sequences, 15% to 20% detected once. This sample comprised PBMCs, mostly from graft donor cells, obtained 360 days after TCRalphabeta/CD19-depleted stem cell transplant. The receptors here all came from a boy under two years old who had a stem cell transplant for Wiskott-Aldrich syndrome, so the T cells may come from the graft donor.

This clonotype has more than one count but fewer than ten. The rearrangement links TRBV28 to TRBJ2-2; 7 nucleotides align to TRBD2. Losses at the gene ends were 7 bases for V and 1 base for J; bases not matched to a gene: 9. Looked up from germline, CDR1 is MDHEN and CDR2 is SYDVKM. The CDR3 runs to 16 residues. The CDR3 sequence is CASTIAGTKNTGELFF. DNA for the CDR3: TGTGCCAGCACCATCGCCGGGACTAAGAACACCGGGGAGCTGTTTTTT.

This clonotype was seen only a few times. The rearrangement links TRBV10-3 to TRBJ2-2; TRBD2 matches 7 bases. Germline V gene sequence: CDR1 ENHRY, CDR2 SYGVKD. The CDR3 runs to 15 residues. Trimming removed 6 bases from V and 0 bases from J; junction bases left unmatched: 4. This CDR3 reads CAISLADTNTGELFF. The CDR3 DNA follows: TGTGCCATCAGCCTAGCGGATACGAACACCGGGGAGCTGTTTTTT.

The chain is built from TRBV6-1 and TRBJ2-3; TRBD1 agrees at 7 bases. V dropped 5 bases and J dropped 0; count of bases not matched to a gene: 5. CDR3 length: 15 amino acids. Germline CDR1 is MNHNS and CDR2 is SASEGT. The CDR3 bases are TGTGCCAGCAGTCAAACAGGGGCCAGCACAGATACGCAGTATTTT. This codes for CASSQTGASTDTQYF.

The chain couples TRBV11-2 to TRBJ2-1; 7 nucleotides match TRBD1. This CDR3 is built from 13 residues. Germline V CDR1 and CDR2: SGHAT, FQNNGV. V lost 6 bases, J lost 8 bases, and 7 bases stayed unmatched. Here the CDR3 DNA reads TGTGCCAGCAGTTTACAGGGGCCTGATGAGCAGTTCTTC. Translating it yields CASSLQGPDEQFF.

This clonotype has a handful of counts. The gene calls are TRBV25-1 and TRBJ2-3, with 10 bases lining up with TRBD2. The CDR3 is made up of 14 amino acids. V lost 6 bases to trimming and J lost 5 bases; unmatched junction nucleotides: 5. CDR1 is MGHDK and CDR2 is SYGVNS in the germline V gene. As DNA, the CDR3 is TGTGCCAGCAGAATAGCGGGGGGCCAAGATACGCAGTATTTT. It encodes CASRIAGGQDTQYF.

This clonotype was found a few times. This CDR3 reads CASSPTRRVASSYEQYF. The CDR3 coding sequence is TGTGCCAGCAGCCCGACACGCCGGGTCGCCAGCTCCTACGAGCAGTACTTC. The J gene is TRBJ2-7, the V gene TRBV11-2; D gene uncertain. Trimming pared 5 bases from V and 0 bases from J, leaving 20 bases between. Looked up from germline, CDR1 is SGHAT and CDR2 is FQNNGV. The CDR3 totals 17 residues.

V is TRBV29-1 and J is TRBJ2-7, with D hard to call. Germline V CDR1 and CDR2: SQVTM, ANQGSEA. CDR3 length: 15 amino acids. The V gene lost 5 bases and the J gene lost 0 bases, with 17 bases spanning the gap. The CDR3 nucleotides read TGCAGCGTTTTCATTACAAGGGCTCTCTCCTACGAGCAGTACTTC. Translating gives CSVFITRALSYEQYF.

The table lists this clonotype with a few counts. The CDR3 nucleotides read TGCGCCAGCAGTCCCGGGCTCCATCAGCCCCAGCATTTT. This translates into CASSPGLHQPQHF. V gene TRBV5-1 combines with J gene TRBJ1-5; D is ambiguous. From germline, CDR1 is SGHRS and CDR2 YFSETQ. Deletions cut 5 bases from V and 5 bases from J, with 11 bases between. The CDR3 is made up of 13 amino acids. Filled out from reference TRBV5-1 and TRBJ1-5, the complete variable domain reads KAGVTQTPRYLIKTRGQQVTLSCSPISGHRSVSWYQQTPGQGLQFLFEYFSETQRNKGNFPGRFSGRQFSNSRSEMNVSTLELGDSALYLCASSPGLHQPQHFGDGTRLSIL.

The gene calls are TRBV6-2 or TRBV6-3 and TRBJ2-7; D gene unclear. CDR1 and CDR2 (germline): MNHEY, SVGEGT. Trimming shortened V by 4 bases and J by 5 bases, and 15 bases separated the two germline ends. CDR3 length: 14 amino acids. CDR3 in amino acids: CASSSRTVWDEQYF. The CDR3 DNA follows: TGTGCCAGCAGTTCCAGGACGGTTTGGGACGAGCAGTACTTC.

There are a few counts of this clonotype. CDR3 protein: CAEFRGGEQYF. The CDR3 bases are TGTGCCGAATTTAGGGGGGGAGAGCAGTACTTC. The chain is built from TRBV11-2 and TRBJ2-7, with D maybe TRBD2 (7 bases). The CDR3 extends over 11 amino acids. Germline V gene sequence: CDR1 SGHAT, CDR2 FQNNGV. The ends were cut back, 11 bases at V and 7 bases at J, with 15 bases in the middle. The complete variable domain, with remaining parts taken from reference TRBV11-2 and TRBJ2-7, reads EAGVAQSPRYKIIEKRQSVAFWCNPISGHATLYWYQQILGQGPKLLIQFQNNGVVDDSQLPKDRFSAERLKGVDSTLKIQPAKLEDSAVYLCAEFRGGEQYFGPGTRLTVT.

A few counts support this clonotype. The chain links TRBV4-1 to TRBJ1-1; the D gene is possibly TRBD1 (5 bases). Germline V gene sequence: CDR1 MGHRA, CDR2 YSYEKL. The CDR3 has 17 amino acids. The germline V and J ends were trimmed by 3 bases and 0 bases, with 17 bases remaining between them. CDR3 bases: TGCGCCAGCAGCCAGGAGGCGACCGGGACCTTGAACACTGAAGCTTTCTTT. It encodes CASSQEATGTLNTEAFF.

This chain uses TRBV5-1 with TRBJ2-1; D gene uncertain. The CDR3 contains 17 residues. The germline V gene has CDR1 SGHRS and CDR2 YFSETQ. The V end was cut by 4 bases, the J end by 6 bases, with 23 bases between. For the CDR3, the DNA is TGCGCCAGCAGCCCAAACCGTGGCCGCACGACACCCAATGAGCAGTTCTTC. Protein product: CASSPNRGRTTPNEQFF.

The CDR3 sequence: CSVDQGAGTEAFF. The CDR3 bases are TGCAGCGTAGATCAGGGGGCTGGCACTGAAGCTTTCTTT. The V gene is TRBV29-1, the J gene TRBJ1-1, with TRBD1 matching over 8 bases. The CDR3 sequence is 13 residues long. V lost 6 bases and J lost 4; bases outside the gene matches: 7. Germline CDR1 and CDR2: SQVTM and ANQGSEA.

V gene TRBV5-1 combines with J gene TRBJ1-1; 7 nucleotides align to TRBD1. The CDR3 consists of 14 residues. In germline, CDR1 is SGHRS, CDR2 YFSETQ. V was pared by 7 bases and J by 1 base, with 7 bases of the junction left unmatched. The CDR3 nucleotides read TGCGCCAGCCGTTCCGGGACAGCGAACACTGAAGCTTTCTTT. This encodes CASRSGTANTEAFF. The full variable domain, in which reference TRBV5-1 and TRBJ1-1 provide the parts outside the CDR3, is KAGVTQTPRYLIKTRGQQVTLSCSPISGHRSVSWYQQTPGQGLQFLFEYFSETQRNKGNFPGRFSGRQFSNSRSEMNVSTLELGDSALYLCASRSGTANTEAFFGQGTRLTVV.

The chain employs TRBV5-1 and TRBJ2-3; D call uncertain. Trimming stripped 2 bases from V and 2 bases from J, with 9 bases between. The CDR3 consists of 14 residues. CDR1 and CDR2 from the germline V gene are SGHRS and YFSETQ. Written as DNA, the CDR3 is TGCGCCAGCAGCTTCGAAACGTCCACAGATACGCAGTATTTT. Its translation is CASSFETSTDTQYF.

This clonotype was observed a few times. The chain employs TRBV5-5 and TRBJ2-3, with D maybe TRBD1 (6 bases). V lost 4 bases, J lost 2 bases, and 14 bases lay in between. CDR1 is SGHKS and CDR2 is YYEKEE in the germline V gene (reference sequence). This CDR3 is built from 15 residues. CDR3 in amino acids: CASSTQGSPTDTQYF. In DNA form, the CDR3 reads TGTGCCAGCAGCACGCAGGGGTCTCCCACAGATACGCAGTATTTT. Based on the CDR3 plus reference TRBV5-5 and TRBJ2-3, the full variable domain is DAGVTQSPTHLIKTRGQQVTLRCSPISGHKSVSWYQQVLGQGPQFIFQYYEKEERGRGNFPDRFSARQFPNYSSELNVNALLLGDSALYLCASSTQGSPTDTQYFGPGTRLTVL.

The gene calls are TRBV5-1 and TRBJ2-5; 9 nucleotides align to TRBD2. CDR3 size: 15 residues. The V gene's germline CDR1 is SGHRS and CDR2 YFSETQ. J lost 2 bases, V lost 4 bases, and 6 bases had no gene match. This CDR3 reads CASSRGGGAQETQYF. DNA for the CDR3: TGCGCCAGCAGCCGCGGGGGGGGTGCTCAAGAGACCCAGTACTTC.

This sequence joins TRBV10-3 and TRBJ2-3, with a possible D match to TRBD2 (6 bases). Between the trimmed V and J ends, which lost 4 bases and 5 bases, there was a span of 7 bases. Germline V gives CDR1 ENHRY, CDR2 SYGVKD. The CDR3 loop spans 12 amino acids. CDR3 nucleotide sequence: TGTGCCATCAGTGGTAGCGGAGATACGCAGTATTTT. Amino acid sequence: CAISGSGDTQYF.